Detailed here is one T cell receptor (beta chain). This specimen belongs to a study of blood T cell repertoires in COVID-19. Per germline, CDR1 LNHDA and CDR2 SQIVND (reference sequence). CDR3 length: 13 amino acids. Trimming removed 5 bases at V and 5 bases at J, with 12 bases between. Method: immunoSEQ multiplex PCR; TCRdb's copy keeps in-frame clones and lacks some. The sample consists of about 15,000 clones, roughly three quarters of them appearing once. The sample consisted of peripheral blood. The chain links TRBV19 to TRBJ2-5; no clear D gene. The clonotype was recovered from a man aged 55 to 70 with active or convalescent COVID-19. DNA of the CDR3: TGTGCCAGTAGTGTGGCAGACATGGAGACCCAGTACTTC. Protein sequence: CASSVADMETQYF.